One T cell receptor beta chain is described in this entry. Its antigen is unknown. The data are from a study of T cells in Graves' hyperthyroidism and ophthalmopathy. The CDR3 runs to 13 residues. Per the germline V gene, CDR1 is DFQATT and CDR2 is SNEGSKA (reference sequence). V lost 4 bases and J 2 bases, leaving 10 bases between the germline ends. Study-wide points: In simple terms, a model built on 13 V-J features told ophthalmopathy apart from stable hyperthyroidism.

TCR beta CDR3 regions were amplified from RNA. RT-PCR in the first round (using the HTBI primer set) targeted the TCR CDR3. TCRdb re-analysed the multiplex PCR reads in MiXCR, keeping a single row per CDR3 protein. The repertoire consists of about 210,000 distinct CDR3 sequences, with 17% occurring once and the leading ten covering under 65%. Sequences were obtained from blood. The clonotype comes from a man aged 45-65 years with Graves' hyperthyroidism. The rearrangement links TRBV20-1 to TRBJ2-3; the D is unclear. The CDR3 bases are TGCAGTGCTAATGGGGTTCTCACAGATACGCAGTATTTT. Residues: CSANGVLTDTQYF.